This is a list of T cell receptor beta chains from one sample in a study of OX40 agonist ivuxolimab in advanced cancers. Sequencing was performed with immunoSEQ multiplex PCR; in TCRdb, only in-frame clones are kept and a portion is missing. The profile shows some 70,000 clones, approximately 90% of them singletons. The sequenced sample was CD4+ or CD8+ T cells sorted from blood, obtained in a trial of the OX40 agonist ivuxolimab. The receptors were gathered from an adult with an advanced solid tumor such as melanoma, head and neck, liver or kidney cancer. Both conserved end residues are part of each CDR3. A D gene is named only where the DNA matches it firmly. Rows may omit the clone size; those that give it use once, few, many or a size class.

D gene	clone size	V gene	J gene	CDR3 DNA	CDR3 protein
NA	NA	TRBV29-1	TRBJ1-1	TGCAGCGTTGGTGACGGTCTCTTGAACACTGAAGCTTTCTTT	CSVGDGLLNTEAFF
TRBD2	NA	TRBV28	TRBJ2-2	TGTGCCAGCAGTCTCCCCGGGAGAGCGGGAGCGAACACCGGGGAGCTGTTTTTT	CASSLPGRAGANTGELFF
NA	once	TRBV6-5	TRBJ1-1	TGTGCCAGCAGTTACGGGGGGACGTTCGACACTGAAGCTTTCTTT	CASSYGGTFDTEAFF
TRBD1	NA	TRBV9	TRBJ2-2	TGTGCCAGCAGCGGGAAACAGGGGGCGACCGGGGAGCTGTTTTTT	CASSGKQGATGELFF
NA	NA	TRBV7-9	TRBJ2-7	TGTGCCAGCAGCTTCCCGGGGGTGCCCCGGGACGAGCAGTACTTC	CASSFPGVPRDEQYF
TRBD1	NA	TRBV6-5	TRBJ1-2	TGTGCCAGCAGAGAAGGGGGCTGGGGCTACACCTTC	CASREGGWGYTF
TRBD1	NA	TRBV11-2	TRBJ2-7	TGTGCCAGCAGCACCCGGACAGGGTCATCCTACGAGCAGTACTTC	CASSTRTGSSYEQYF
NA	NA	TRBV7-9	TRBJ1-6	TGTGCCAGCAGCAAGGAAGTTTCACCCCTCCACTTT	CASSKEVSPLHF
TRBD1	NA	TRBV9	TRBJ2-7	TGTGCCAGCAGCCCGGCCGGGACAGGGATGGGCTACGAGCAGTACTTC	CASSPAGTGMGYEQYF
NA	NA	TRBV9	TRBJ1-2	TGTGCCAGCAGCCCCAGGCCGTCAGACTCTCGCGGCTACACCTTC	CASSPRPSDSRGYTF
NA	NA	TRBV28	TRBJ1-5	TGTGCCAGCAGTTTATCCTCCTTTTATCAGCCCCAGCATTTT	CASSLSSFYQPQHF
NA	NA	TRBV20-1	TRBJ2-7	TGCAGTGCTAGTCTCTCCTACGAGCAGTACTTC	CSASLSYEQYF
NA	NA	TRBV5-1	TRBJ2-3	TGCGCCAGCAGCGCGGGGACGGTCCCAGATACGCAGTATTTT	CASSAGTVPDTQYF
NA	NA	TRBV9	TRBJ1-2	TGTGCCAGCAGCGCCGGTGCTGCAGAACCTTCCTATGGCTACACCTTC	CASSAGAAEPSYGYTF
NA	NA	TRBV5-4	TRBJ2-7	TGTGCCAGCAGCCCCGGGTATGCGTACGAGCAGTACTTC	CASSPGYAYEQYF
TRBD2	NA	TRBV6-4	TRBJ2-3	TGTGCCAGCAGTGTGGTAGCGGGAGCTGATACGCAGTATTTT	CASSVVAGADTQYF
NA	few	TRBV6-1	TRBJ2-2	TGTGCCAGCAGTGAAGTGCCCCAGGGTATTGCCGGGGAGCTGTTTTTT	CASSEVPQGIAGELFF
NA	NA	TRBV15	TRBJ1-1	TGTGCCACCAGCAGAGATTCGTTTAACACTGAAGCTTTCTTT	CATSRDSFNTEAFF
TRBD2	NA	TRBV29-1	TRBJ2-7	TGCAGCGTGGAGGGGGGTAGCGGGACTACCTACGAGCAGTACTTC	CSVEGGSGTTYEQYF
NA	once	TRBV7-6	TRBJ2-7	TGTGCCAGCAGCTCCGAATTCGGTCTTATCTACGAGCAGTACTTC	CASSSEFGLIYEQYF
NA	NA	TRBV11-1	TRBJ1-3	TGTGCCAGTGGGGGGACCGGTGGAAACACCATATATTTT	CASGGTGGNTIYF
NA	few	TRBV2	TRBJ2-7	TGTGCCAGCAGCCGTGTGGTCGACTACGAGCAGTACTTC	CASSRVVDYEQYF
NA	NA	TRBV10-2	TRBJ2-3	TGCGCCAGCAGTGAGAACGTTGCCCCCCGGTACCCGTATTTT	CASSENVAPRYPYF
TRBD1	NA	TRBV28	TRBJ1-6	TGTGCCAGCAGTGCCGCTGGACAGGGGATAACACCCCTCCACTTT	CASSAAGQGITPLHF
NA	NA	TRBV28	TRBJ1-2	TGTGCCAGCGTCCGTCCGGAGGGGGTCTACACCTTC	CASVRPEGVYTF
NA	NA	TRBV28	TRBJ2-7	TGTGCCAGCAGTTTGGGGGGCGTACGAAACTCCTACGAGCAGTACTTC	CASSLGGVRNSYEQYF
NA	NA	TRBV5-1	TRBJ2-7	TGCGCCAGCAGCCATGCGTCTAGCCGAAAATACGAGCAGTACTTC	CASSHASSRKYEQYF
NA	NA	TRBV5-6	TRBJ1-5	TGTGCCAGCAGCTTGATGGCAGTTAATCAGCCCCAGCATTTT	CASSLMAVNQPQHF
TRBD1	NA	TRBV30	TRBJ2-7	TGTGCCTGGAAGGGACAGGGACACGAGCAGTACTTC	CAWKGQGHEQYF
TRBD2	NA	TRBV19	TRBJ2-7	TGTGCCAGTAGTATAGGCGGGAGTAGTGGCTACGAGCAGTACTTC	CASSIGGSSGYEQYF
TRBD1	NA	TRBV5-6	TRBJ1-2	TGTGCCAGCAGCTCGGGACAGGGACGAGGCTATGGCTACACCTTC	CASSSGQGRGYGYTF
NA	NA	TRBV5-8	TRBJ2-3	TGTGCCAGCAGCTTGACTCTGAGTGGGACAGATACGCAGTATTTT	CASSLTLSGTDTQYF
TRBD1	NA	TRBV4-3	TRBJ1-4	TGCGCCAGCAGCCAAGACACCGGGACAGGGGGAACAAAACTGTTTTTT	CASSQDTGTGGTKLFF
NA	NA	TRBV6-1	TRBJ1-1	TGTGCCAGCAGGGTGGCCGGGGCGAACACTGAAGCTTTCTTT	CASRVAGANTEAFF
TRBD1	NA	TRBV7-2	TRBJ2-7	TGTGCCAGCAGCTTCCGACAGGGGGCAGGGGAGCAGTACTTC	CASSFRQGAGEQYF
NA	NA	TRBV4-2	TRBJ1-5	TGTGCCAGCAGCCAAGAGGGGAGAGACAATCAGCCCCAGCATTTT	CASSQEGRDNQPQHF
TRBD1	NA	TRBV5-1	TRBJ2-2	TGCGCCAGCAGCTTACAGGGGGGAGGCACCGGGGAGCTGTTTTTT	CASSLQGGGTGELFF
TRBD2	NA	TRBV5-1	TRBJ2-2	TGCGCCAGAAGGCCCCTAGCGGGAGACCCCACCGGGGAGCTGTTTTTT	CARRPLAGDPTGELFF
NA	NA	TRBV7-3	TRBJ1-1	TGTGCCAGCAGCTTATCCCAACGTGGGGATGTTTTCTTT	CASSLSQRGDVFF
NA	NA	TRBV10-3	TRBJ2-1	TGTGCCCTGGGACCTGGGAGCTCCTACAATGAGCAGTTCTTC	CALGPGSSYNEQFF
NA	NA	TRBV5-4	TRBJ1-1	TGTGCCAGCAGTAACAGGGTGGGCACTGAAGCTTTCTTT	CASSNRVGTEAFF
TRBD2	NA	TRBV4-3	TRBJ2-1	TGCGCCAGCAGCCGCTCACTAGCGGGGGTATTTAATGAGCAGTTCTTC	CASSRSLAGVFNEQFF
NA	once	TRBV6-5	TRBJ2-7	TGTGCCAGCAGTGCCTCGGGAGGAGGGGGGTACGAGCAGTACTTC	CASSASGGGGYEQYF
NA	NA	TRBV4-1	TRBJ1-5	TGCGCCAGCAGCCGAACAATAGGGGGAACTCAGCCCCAGCATTTT	CASSRTIGGTQPQHF
NA	NA	TRBV18	TRBJ2-1	TGTGCCAGCTCACCTCGGACAAAGTTCTTC	CASSPRTKFF
NA	NA	TRBV7-6	TRBJ2-6	TGTGCCAGCAGTCCGGGTTTTTCGCGTGGGGCCAACGTCCTGACTTTC	CASSPGFSRGANVLTF
NA	NA	TRBV5-1	TRBJ1-1	TGCGCCAGCAGCTTGGGGGGCTTGGGGACTGAAGCTTTCTTT	CASSLGGLGTEAFF
NA	NA	TRBV18	TRBJ2-5	TGTGCCAGCTCACCACCGGGAAAAGAGACCCAGTACTTC	CASSPPGKETQYF